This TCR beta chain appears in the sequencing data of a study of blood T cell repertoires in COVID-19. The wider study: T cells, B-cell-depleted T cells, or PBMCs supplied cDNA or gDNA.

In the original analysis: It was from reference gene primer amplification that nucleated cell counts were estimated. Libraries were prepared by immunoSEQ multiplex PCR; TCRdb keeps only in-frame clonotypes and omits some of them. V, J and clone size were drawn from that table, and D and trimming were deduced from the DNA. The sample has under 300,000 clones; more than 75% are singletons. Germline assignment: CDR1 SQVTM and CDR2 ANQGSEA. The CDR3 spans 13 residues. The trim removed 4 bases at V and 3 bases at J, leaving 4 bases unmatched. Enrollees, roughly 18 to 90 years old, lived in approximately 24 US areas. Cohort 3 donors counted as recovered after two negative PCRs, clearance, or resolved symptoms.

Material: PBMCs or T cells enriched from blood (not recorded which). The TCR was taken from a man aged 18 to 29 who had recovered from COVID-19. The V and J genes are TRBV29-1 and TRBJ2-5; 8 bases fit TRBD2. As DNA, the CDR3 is TGCAGCGTTGTTGGTAGCGGGGAAGAGACCCAGTACTTC. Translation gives CSVVGSGEETQYF.